The 18 T cell receptor beta chains reported below all come from one sample, sequenced in a study of early T cells in non-severe SARS-CoV-2 infection. TCRdb processed the 5' RACE reads anew with MiXCR; each CDR3 protein has one entry. The sample comprises about 83,000 distinct CDR3 sequences, more than 9% of which are singletons, and over 6.5% rests with the top ten. The sample consisted of whole blood. The receptors here all came from an adult who was a healthcare worker with PCR-confirmed SARS-CoV-2 infection or an uninfected control (not recorded which).

V gene TRBV29-1 combines with J gene TRBJ1-4; D ambiguous. Per germline, CDR1 SQVTM and CDR2 ANQGSEA. The CDR3 has 15 amino acids. The V gene lost 6 bases and the J gene lost 5 bases, with 19 bases spanning the gap. This chain's CDR3 is CSVVTYGTDNEKLFF. CDR3 bases: TGCAGCGTCGTGACGTATGGTACAGACAATGAAAAACTGTTTTTT.

Many counts were recorded for this clonotype. The chain uses TRBV18 and TRBJ2-7; a possible D gene is TRBD2 (6 bases). This CDR3 comprises 16 residues. Trimming left V 2 bases short and J 0 bases short, with 14 bases between. Germline V gene sequence: CDR1 KGHSH, CDR2 LQKENI. The CDR3 protein is CASSPYSGDLSYEQYF. The CDR3 DNA reads TGTGCCAGCTCACCATATAGCGGAGACCTCTCCTACGAGCAGTACTTC.

This clonotype has just a few counts. This sequence joins TRBV7-2 and TRBJ1-2; D unresolved. The CDR3 loop spans 15 amino acids. The V end was cut by 8 bases, the J end by 3 bases, with 19 bases between. The V gene's germline CDR1 is SGHTA and CDR2 FQGNSA. The DNA of the CDR3 is TGTGCCAGCCCAACGGGGTTTATGGCCCACTATGGCTACACCTTC. It translates to CASPTGFMAHYGYTF. The whole variable domain, filled in from reference TRBV7-2 and TRBJ1-2, reads GAGVSQSPSNKVTEKGKDVELRCDPISGHTALYWYRQSLGQGLEFLIYFQGNSAPDKSGLPSDRFSAERTGGSVSTLTIQRTQQEDSAVYLCASPTGFMAHYGYTFGSGTRLTVV.

This clonotype was found many times. This chain connects TRBV12-3 or TRBV12-4 to TRBJ2-7; D uncertain. The CDR3 is 12 amino acids. V lost 6 bases, J lost 3 bases, and 9 bases lay in between. The CDR3 coding sequence is TGTGCCAGCAGCCCCAACATCTACGAGCAGTACTTC. It specifies CASSPNIYEQYF.

This chain links TRBV3-1 with TRBJ2-7; possible D gene TRBD1, 5 bases. Looked up from germline, CDR1 is LGHDT and CDR2 is YNNKEL (reference sequence). The CDR3 is 14 residues long. Trimming pared 1 base from V and 1 base from J, leaving 8 bases between. As DNA, the CDR3 is TGTGCCAGCAGCCAAGCAGGGCCGTCCTACGAGCAGTACTTC. It codes for CASSQAGPSYEQYF.

This clonotype has a handful of counts. This chain links TRBV2 with TRBJ2-1, with D hard to call. This CDR3 spans 10 amino acids. CDR1 and CDR2 (germline): SNHLY, FYNNEI. V was cut by 4 bases and J by 9 bases, with 4 bases left in between. As DNA, the CDR3 is TGTGCCAGCAGTGCCGTTGAGCAGTTCTTC. Translation: CASSAVEQFF. The full variable domain, its missing parts supplied by reference TRBV2 and TRBJ2-1, is EPEVTQTPSHQVTQMGQEVILRCVPISNHLYFYWYRQILGQKVEFLVSFYNNEISEKSEIFDDQFSVERPDGSNFTLKIRSTKLEDSAMYFCASSAVEQFFGPGTRLTVL.

This clonotype was counted a few times. The gene calls are TRBV6-1 and TRBJ2-1; 13 bases match TRBD2. Per germline, CDR1 MNHNS and CDR2 SASEGT. With V trimmed by 2 bases and J by 7 bases, 5 bases remained unmatched. The CDR3 length is 16 residues. The CDR3 DNA follows: TGTGCCAGCAGTGAATACGAACTAGCGGGAGGGAATGAGCAGTTCTTC. Its translation is CASSEYELAGGNEQFF.

This clonotype was detected only a few times. The chain links TRBV4-1 to TRBJ2-1; a possible D gene is TRBD1 (5 bases). The CDR3 runs to 13 residues. Trimming took 2 bases from V and 10 from J, leaving 12 bases between them. Germline V gene data show CDR1 as MGHRA and CDR2 as YSYEKL. In nucleotides, the CDR3 is TGCGCCAGCAGCCAACGCCAGGGTTTAGAGCAGTTCTTC. Protein sequence: CASSQRQGLEQFF.

A few counts support this clonotype. The chain couples TRBV29-1 to TRBJ2-7; 7 positions agree with TRBD1. The trim removed 6 bases at V and 2 bases at J, leaving 7 bases unmatched. CDR1 is SQVTM and CDR2 is ANQGSEA in the germline V gene. CDR3 length equals 13 residues. The CDR3 DNA follows: TGCAGCGTCGAGTGGGACAGACCCTACGAGCAGTACTTC. Protein sequence: CSVEWDRPYEQYF.

The V gene is TRBV3-1, the J gene TRBJ2-3, with 10 nucleotides matching TRBD2. The length of the CDR3 is 16 residues. Per the germline V gene, CDR1 is LGHDT and CDR2 is YNNKEL (reference sequence). Losses at the gene ends were 4 bases for V and 2 bases for J; bases not matched to a gene: 6. The CDR3 is CASSPLSGRDTDTQYF. The CDR3 bases are TGTGCCAGCAGCCCCTTGAGCGGGAGGGACACAGATACGCAGTATTTT.

This clonotype came up many times. The chain links TRBV12-3 or TRBV12-4 to TRBJ2-3, with TRBD2 identical over 13 bases. V lost 3 bases to trimming and J lost 3 bases; unmatched junction nucleotides: 9. The length of the CDR3 is 18 residues. CDR3 loop: CASSLGTSGVAGTDTQYF. The CDR3 DNA reads as TGTGCCAGCAGTTTGGGGACTAGCGGGGTCGCTGGGACAGATACGCAGTATTTT.

The gene calls are TRBV5-1 and TRBJ2-2; TRBD2 aligns across 7 bases. Germline V gene sequence: CDR1 SGHRS, CDR2 YFSETQ. The CDR3 covers 16 residues. Unmatched junction bases numbered 8, after V lost 1 base and J lost 5 bases. CDR3 in DNA: TGCGCCAGCAGCTTGAGAGGGAGGGCCGATACCGGGGAGCTGTTTTTT. Its translation: CASSLRGRADTGELFF.

This clonotype has just one count. The V call is TRBV29-1, the J call TRBJ2-7; the D is unclear. The CDR3 is made up of 10 amino acids. Germline V CDR1 and CDR2: SQVTM, ANQGSEA. The V end was cut by 5 bases, the J end by 1 base, with 3 bases between. In DNA form, the CDR3 reads TGCAGCGTTAGGTCCTACGAGCAGTACTTC. Amino acids: CSVRSYEQYF.

This clonotype appeared a few times. The chain joins TRBV7-2 to TRBJ2-5; D gene uncertain. Per the germline V gene, CDR1 is SGHTA and CDR2 is FQGNSA. The CDR3 length is 12 residues. Between the trimmed V and J ends, which lost 3 bases and 5 bases, there was a span of 7 bases. The CDR3 DNA sequence: TGTGCCAGCAGCTTTTCTAGGGAGACCCAGTACTTC. Encoded protein: CASSFSRETQYF.

This clonotype came up a few times. The chain recombines TRBV18 with TRBJ1-2; 7 bases are a match to TRBD1. This CDR3 region has 16 residues. CDR1 and CDR2 from the germline V gene are KGHSH and LQKENI. V lost 6 bases and J lost 0; bases outside the gene matches: 10. In DNA form, the CDR3 reads TGTGCCAGCTCCCGAGGACAGGCGATTACTAACTATGGCTACACCTTC. Its translation is CASSRGQAITNYGYTF.

On this clonotype itself: Compared with germline, one end of the junction differs, possibly owing to a read error. The chain uses TRBV20-1 and TRBJ2-3; D is ambiguous. This CDR3 is built from 14 residues. Germline CDR1 is DFQATT and CDR2 is SNEGSKA (reference sequence). CDR3 sequence (DNA): TGCAGTGCTAGTCCCCCGAGTTACACAGATATGCAGTATTTT. Protein: CSASPPSYTDMQYF.

This clonotype came up a few times. The genes are TRBV12-3 or TRBV12-4 and TRBJ2-1, with no clear D. V was cut by 3 bases and J by 6 bases, with 3 bases left in between. CDR3 length: 11 amino acids. CDR3 in DNA: TGTGCCAGCAGTTTCAGCAATGAGCAGTTCTTC. Its protein is CASSFSNEQFF.

This clonotype was counted only a few times. J is TRBJ2-1 and V is TRBV19, with TRBD1 matching over 10 bases. V was pared by 4 bases and J by 8 bases, with 5 bases of the junction left unmatched. CDR3 length: 14 amino acids. Germline loops: CDR1 LNHDA, CDR2 SQIVND (reference sequence). In DNA, the CDR3 is TGTGCCAGTAGTAGGGGACAGGGGACCCATGAGCAGTTCTTC. Protein: CASSRGQGTHEQFF.